These T cell receptor beta chains were read from a single sample in a study of blood T cells in healthy people across ages. TCRdb fed the 5' RACE reads into MiXCR, producing one record per CDR3 protein. The table shows about 970,000 distinct CDR3 sequences, with just over 50% occurring only once. The specimen sequenced was blood. The receptors shown here come from a woman aged 60 to 75 in good health. The CDR3 runs from the conserved cysteine through the conserved F or W. The D gene is left open where the match is weak. Rows give clone size only sometimes, using once, few, many, or a class for an expanded clone.

D	size	V	J	DNA	CDR3
TRBD1	.	TRBV12-3/TRBV12-4	TRBJ2-4	TGTGCCAGCAGCCGCGGACAGGGAGGCATTCAGTACTTC	CASSRGQGGIQYF
.	once	TRBV19	TRBJ2-1	TGTGCCAGTAGTATTTGGGAGCAGTTCTTC	CASSIWEQFF
.	few	TRBV27	TRBJ2-7	TGTGCCAGCAGATTAGCCCTCCCCTACGAGCAGTACTTC	CASRLALPYEQYF
.	.	TRBV12-3/TRBV12-4	TRBJ2-1	TGTGCCAGCAGCCTCGGACAGAGGAAGTTCTTC	CASSLGQRKFF
.	.	TRBV20-1	TRBJ2-5	TGCAGTGCTACCCTAGCAGGCAGGGAGACCCAGTACTTC	CSATLAGRETQYF
.	.	TRBV11-2	TRBJ1-2	TGTGCCAGCCGGGGGAGGAGCTATGGCTACACCTTC	CASRGRSYGYTF
.	few	TRBV20-1	TRBJ2-1	TGCAGTGCTAGGGGGGGAGCGTACGGTGAGCAGTTCTTC	CSARGGAYGEQFF
TRBD2	.	TRBV5-1	TRBJ2-7	TGCGCCAGCAGCTTGGCTCCCACTAGCGGGAGTCGCGAGCAGTACTTC	CASSLAPTSGSREQYF
.	few	TRBV7-9	TRBJ1-2	TGTGCCAGCAGCTTAGACCTCCTCTGGGTCTTACGTGGCTACACCTTC	CASSLDLLWVLRGYTF
TRBD1	once	TRBV29-1	TRBJ2-2	TGCAGCGTGGACAGGGGGCGAAGAACCGGGGAGCTGTTTTTT	CSVDRGRRTGELFF
.	few	TRBV21-1	TRBJ1-2	TGTGCCAGCAGCCAGGACAGGGCGCAGACTAACTATGGCTACACCTTC	CASSQDRAQTNYGYTF
TRBD1	.	TRBV6-2/TRBV6-3	TRBJ2-1	TGTGCCAGCAACCCTCCCGCAGGGGGCACAATTGGGCAGTTCTTC	CASNPPAGGTIGQFF
TRBD1	.	TRBV29-1	TRBJ2-4	TGCAGCGTCTTACAGGGGACCAAAAACATTCAGTACTTC	CSVLQGTKNIQYF
.	.	TRBV28	TRBJ2-7	TGTGCCGTAACCAGCTCCTACGAGCAGTACTTC	CAVTSSYEQYF
TRBD2	.	TRBV7-2	TRBJ2-1	TGTGCCAGCAGCTTCGAAGGACCGAGCGGGAGGAGGTACTACAATGAGCAGTTCTTC	CASSFEGPSGRRYYNEQFF
.	.	TRBV5-6	TRBJ2-7	TGTGCCAGCAGCTTAGCTTCCAGAACCTACGAGCAGTACTTC	CASSLASRTYEQYF
TRBD2	.	TRBV4-2	TRBJ2-5	TGTGCCAGCAGCCGCCCAATAGCGGGAGAAGAGACCCAGTACTTC	CASSRPIAGEETQYF
.	few	TRBV5-1	TRBJ2-7	TGCGCCAGCAGCTTGGCTCCCCTGGAGGGGAAGAGGTACTTC	CASSLAPLEGKRYF
TRBD1	.	TRBV27	TRBJ2-7	TGTGCCAGCAGTCCCCTGAGGACAGGGAGCTCCTACGAGCAGTACTTC	CASSPLRTGSSYEQYF
TRBD2	.	TRBV28	TRBJ2-7	TGTGCCAGCAGTTTAGCGGGAGGGAAGAATTACGAGCAGTACTTC	CASSLAGGKNYEQYF
TRBD2	.	TRBV20-1	TRBJ2-7	TGCAGTGCTAGGATCCCAGCGGGAGGTCGGCACGAGCAGTACTTC	CSARIPAGGRHEQYF
.	many	TRBV29-1	TRBJ2-3	TGCAGCGTTGACAGTTTTGGGGGCACAGATACGCAGTATTTT	CSVDSFGGTDTQYF
TRBD1	.	TRBV20-1	TRBJ1-5	TGCAGTGCTAGGAGACAGGGAGGGTTGAGCAATCAGCCCCAGCATTTT	CSARRQGGLSNQPQHF
.	.	TRBV4-3	TRBJ2-7	TGCGCCAGCAGTCCGGCCACGGGATCGGCGTACGAGCAGTACTTC	CASSPATGSAYEQYF
.	.	TRBV10-3	TRBJ2-5	TGTGCCATCAGTGACCCCCCAGGGGCACCGGGGGAGACCCAGTACTTC	CAISDPPGAPGETQYF
.	many	TRBV29-1	TRBJ2-7	TGCAGCGAGAATTCGACAGCCATTAATTCGTCCTACGAGCAGTACTTC	CSENSTAINSSYEQYF
TRBD2	.	TRBV7-2	TRBJ2-1	TGTGCCAGCAGCATAAGGACTAGCGCCAAGGATGAGCAGTTCTTC	CASSIRTSAKDEQFF
.	.	TRBV25-1	TRBJ1-2	TGTGCTACGGTGGGGGCAGCTAACTATGGCTACACCTTC	CATVGAANYGYTF
.	few	TRBV7-8	TRBJ2-7	TGTGCCAGCAGCTCCGTAGTAGTAGTTCGGGTCGACGAGCAGTACTTC	CASSSVVVVRVDEQYF
TRBD1	.	TRBV15	TRBJ1-1	TGTGCCACCAGCAAAAGGACAGGGGACACTGAAGCTTTCTTT	CATSKRTGDTEAFF
TRBD2	few	TRBV9	TRBJ2-1	TGTGCCAGCAGCGCCGGGACTAGCGTCTACAATGAGCAGTTCTTC	CASSAGTSVYNEQFF
TRBD2	few	TRBV4-3	TRBJ2-5	TGCGCCAGCAGCCAAGGAGCGGGAGGGCCAAATGAGCAGTACTTC	CASSQGAGGPNEQYF
.	few	TRBV2	TRBJ2-6	TGTGCCAGCTCTGAGGAGATCTCTGGGGCCAACGTCCTGACTTTC	CASSEEISGANVLTF
.	.	TRBV4-2	TRBJ2-5	TGTGCCAGCAAGGGTGCCGGAGCTTCCCAAGAGACCCAGTACTTC	CASKGAGASQETQYF
TRBD2	few	TRBV7-2	TRBJ2-4	TGTGCCAGCAGCTTAGATAGCACTAGCGGGAGTCAAAACATTCAGTACTTC	CASSLDSTSGSQNIQYF
TRBD2	.	TRBV6-4	TRBJ2-3	TGTGCCAGCAGTGGCCCCGAACTAGCGGGAGGTTCCCTCCCCCACACAGATACGCAGTATTTT	CASSGPELAGGSLPHTDTQYF
TRBD2	few	TRBV12-3/TRBV12-4	TRBJ2-4	TGTGCCAGCAGCCACTGGACTAGCTATCCGGCCAAAAACATTCAGTACTTC	CASSHWTSYPAKNIQYF
.	.	TRBV29-1	TRBJ2-1	TGCAGTGTTGAACGGGGTACGGATGAGCAGTTCTTC	CSVERGTDEQFF
.	once	TRBV27	TRBJ2-3	TGTGCCAGCATGTCACTACGGGCGGGGGATACGCAGTATTTT	CASMSLRAGDTQYF
.	.	TRBV3-1	TRBJ1-1	TGTGCCAGCAGCCAAGATTCGGCAGACACGAACACTGAAGCTTTCTTT	CASSQDSADTNTEAFF
.	few	TRBV6-6	TRBJ1-4	TGTGCCAGCACCCTCCGGGCGGGTGAAAAACTGTTTTTT	CASTLRAGEKLFF